The sequence of this T cell receptor (beta chain) was determined in a study of blood T cell repertoires in COVID-19. There are 16 residues in the CDR3. J gave up 10 bases and V 0 bases, and 12 bases lay outside the gene matches. Germline values: CDR1 SGHDT, CDR2 YYEEEE. This table comes from immunoSEQ multiplex PCR, and its TCRdb copy is limited to in-frame clones, with some not included. This table holds approximately 320,000 clones, 65% to 90% found once. This clone was found a few times. The gene calls are TRBV5-6 and TRBJ2-1; TRBD1 matches 8 bases. The sequencing input was peripheral blood. The receptor was derived from a human donor in a cohort sampled during active COVID-19. In nucleotides, the CDR3 is TGTGCCAGCAGCTTGGGGGGACAGGCTCCCTCGGGGGAGCAGTTCTTC. This gives the protein CASSLGGQAPSGEQFF.